This T cell receptor (beta chain) was observed in a study of regulatory T cells in long-lasting Graves disease. At the level of the study: The criterion for persistent Graves' disease was over 5 years of antithyroid drugs with positive TSH receptor antibodies.

Study-wide points: Possibly, too few samples lowered accuracy.

Germline V gene sequence: CDR1 GTSNPN, CDR2 SVGIG (reference sequence). With 1 base removed from V and 0 bases from J, the gap between germline ends came to 7 bases. The CDR3 extends over 14 amino acids. This sample's time point: persistent/refractory GD, antithyroid drugs over 5 years with positive TRAb. Preparation of the TCR library used RNA extracted from PBMCs. The peripheral blood volume drawn was roughly 8.7 milliliters, and it was collected into EDTA tubes. In its sample, this clonotype was seen a few times. Its antigen is unknown. Researchers made TCR beta libraries by using iRepertoire HTBI primers and running Arm-PCR on CDR3 regions. TCRdb recomputed calls from the multiplex PCR reads with MiXCR, one row per CDR3 protein. The table lists around 450,000 distinct CDR3 sequences, approximately 21% of them singletons.

Sample: peripheral blood mononuclear cells (PBMCs), taken when the disease was refractory, from a patient treated with antithyroid drugs. This rearrangement joins TRBV30 to TRBJ1-5; no clear D gene. The clonotype comes from a female donor with Graves disease. The CDR3 sequence is CAWSEDLSNQPQHF. The CDR3 region has the DNA TGTGCCTGGAGTGAGGACCTTAGCAATCAGCCCCAGCATTTT.